Shown below are 6 T cell receptor beta chains from a single sample sequenced in a study of Tregs in tolerant kidney transplant recipients. Mixed chimerism was transient after nonmyeloablative marrow transplants from related graft donors. Libraries were prepared by immunoSEQ multiplex PCR; TCRdb keeps only in-frame clonotypes and omits some of them. The sample totals about 31,000 clones. Sample: CD4+ T cells from blood (PBMCs), taken 24 months after the transplant. The receptors originated from a human patient who received a combined kidney and bone marrow transplant. Some T cells may be supplied by the graft donor.

Concerning this clone: The read finishes 3 residues shy of the CDR3 end, and the germline J gene is used to complete it. The genes are TRBV10-3 and TRBJ2-1; 8 bases are a match to TRBD1. There are 13 residues in the CDR3. Germline CDR1 and CDR2: ENHRY and SYGVKD. The trim removed 7 bases at V and 8 bases at J, leaving 7 bases unmatched. The sequenced CDR3 bases are TGTGCCATCACCGCGGGACAGGTCGATGAG. Translation: CAITAGQVDE. The CDR3 in its entirety is CAITAGQVDEQFF.

Details on this clone: The read halts 3 residues ahead of the CDR3 end, with the missing end drawn from the germline J gene. The genes are TRBV5-4 and TRBJ2-6; D may be TRBD2 (6 bases). Germline V gene sequence: CDR1 SGHNT, CDR2 YYREEE (reference sequence). V was pared by 5 bases and J by 0 bases, with 12 bases between. This CDR3 contains 16 residues. The CDR3 DNA, read in part, is TGTGCCAGCAGACTGGGGGGTGGCTCTGGGGCCAACGTC. This gives the protein CASRLGGGSGANV. The full CDR3 reads CASRLGGGSGANVLTF.

Details on this clone: From the germline J gene comes the end of the CDR3, since the read stops 3 residues before it. V gene TRBV5-1 combines with J gene TRBJ2-5, with TRBD1 matching over 8 bases. There are 16 residues in the CDR3. The J segment lost 4 bases and the V segment lost 4 bases, leaving 12 bases of the junction unmatched. CDR1 and CDR2 from the germline V gene are SGHRS and YFSETQ. The sequenced part of the CDR3 DNA is TGCGCCAGCAGCGCCTCAGGGGGCTCGGTGGTAGAGACC. Translating it yields CASSASGGSVVET. The whole CDR3 sequence reads CASSASGGSVVETQYF.

A word on this clone: The read halts 3 residues ahead of the CDR3 end, with the missing end drawn from the germline J gene. The chain recombines TRBV5-6 with TRBJ1-1; tentative D call: TRBD1 (6 bases). Germline V gives CDR1 SGHDT, CDR2 YYEEEE. Trimming took 4 bases from V and 1 from J, leaving 11 bases between them. CDR3 length: 14 amino acids. CDR3 region: CASSPRGRNTEAFF. Incomplete CDR3 DNA: TGTGCCAGCAGCCCAAGGGGGAGGAACACTGAA.

Of note for this clone: The read ends 3 residues early relative to the CDR3; the germline J gene fills the gap. This chain connects TRBV18 to TRBJ2-4, with D possibly matching TRBD1 (6 bases). CDR1 KGHSH and CDR2 LQKENI come from the germline V gene. V lost 2 bases to trimming and J lost 0 bases, with 8 bases between them. This CDR3 is built from 15 residues. Incomplete CDR3 DNA: TGTGCCAGCTCACCAGGACAGATAGCCAAAAACATT. Its translation: CASSPGQIAKNI. The complete CDR3 sequence is CASSPGQIAKNIQYF.

Remarks on this clone: The DNA ends 3 residues before the CDR3 does, and the rest of the CDR3 is filled in from the germline J gene. The rearrangement uses TRBV29-1 and TRBJ2-3; 8 nucleotides align to TRBD1. The J segment lost 2 bases and the V segment lost 3 bases, leaving 7 bases of the junction unmatched. Per germline, CDR1 SQVTM and CDR2 ANQGSEA. This CDR3 spans 15 amino acids. The CDR3 is CSVDRGQATTDTQYF. Incomplete CDR3 DNA: TGCAGCGTTGACAGGGGACAGGCGACCACAGATACG.